The entry below gives a single TCR beta chain sequence along with its context. This clonotype occurred a few times. Its antigen remains unidentified. Base qualities are missing; no much larger clone stands one base away. The sample originates from a study of CD8+CD57+ T cells in acquired aplastic anemia (dated by TCRdb to between 2018 and 2020). As for the study more broadly: A mean of about 3.2 ug of DNA, ranging from roughly 0.19 to 27.4 ug, was extracted from sorted CD4+ and CD8+ cells. CD8+CD57+ expansion was defined as a frequency above the mean frequency observed in healthy subjects. Overall study outcomes, separate from this receptor: Patients and healthy controls showed no significant difference in CD8+ Simpson's diversity (P=0.060). Some 27 CD8+ CDR3 sequences were found in both patients and controls but appeared to be highly expressed in patients and within the immunodominant clones of the patients.

Flow cytometry had shown CD8+CD57+ cell expansion in the patients selected for sequencing. All patients had severe acquired aplastic anemia diagnosed by International Study of Aplastic Anemia and Agranulocytosis and Camitta criteria. No patient had received any therapy when blood was sampled. In this study, sorted CD4+ and CD8+ T cells from the blood of healthy subjects and of severe aplastic anemia patients had their TCR repertoires deep-sequenced. Patients were enrolled in the USA under clinicaltrials.gov protocols 00001620, 01623167, 00001397, 00071045, 00081523 and 00961064. Ficoll-Paque density gradient centrifugation was used to isolate peripheral blood mononuclear cells. Before DNA extraction, CD4+ and CD8+ T cells were sorted with FACS or magnetic beads. Genomic DNA served as template for TCR beta VDJ combination and CDR3 sequence profiling. An Illumina HiSeq 2000 was the platform used for TCR repertoire sequencing. Turning to the authors' computational methods: TRBV/TRBJ rearrangement plots, CDR3 size and DJ length profiles, and Simpson's diversity index were used to evaluate the repertoires. Whichever DNA sequence was most abundant in the deep sequencing data was defined as the immunodominant clone. CDR3 amino acid sequences were screened for sharing across subjects and compared with published repertoires and the VDJdb database. TCRdb's own reprocessing of the public reads used fastp at Q25 and MiXCR and kept productive beta chains. Each entry is one CDR3 protein sequence, shown with its most common DNA and genes. Clone size and V and J calls follow TCRdb, not the original study. The sample data list hundreds of thousands of distinct CDR3 sequences, and less than 35% of these were observed just once. The ten largest clones add up to nearly 0.85% of the sample.

V is pruned by 2 bases and J by 4 bases, leaving 11 bases of the junction without a gene match. Measured from the cysteine to the phenylalanine, the CDR3 is 16 residues long. Of the read, only the CDR3 DNA is kept; its 48 bases are in frame from base 1. The germline V gene sets CDR1 to LGHNA and CDR2 to YSLEER. The specimen was sorted CD4+, CD8+, or CD8+CD57+ T cells (not recorded which) from PBMCs. The TCR comes from a human donor with aplastic anemia. The sequence is built from TRBV4-3 and TRBJ2-7, and TRBD1 matches 7 of the central bases. The DNA sequence is as follows: TGCGCCAGCAGCCAACGCCTAGGGACAGACCTATACGAGCAGTACTTC. Its coded protein is CASSQRLGTDLYEQYF.